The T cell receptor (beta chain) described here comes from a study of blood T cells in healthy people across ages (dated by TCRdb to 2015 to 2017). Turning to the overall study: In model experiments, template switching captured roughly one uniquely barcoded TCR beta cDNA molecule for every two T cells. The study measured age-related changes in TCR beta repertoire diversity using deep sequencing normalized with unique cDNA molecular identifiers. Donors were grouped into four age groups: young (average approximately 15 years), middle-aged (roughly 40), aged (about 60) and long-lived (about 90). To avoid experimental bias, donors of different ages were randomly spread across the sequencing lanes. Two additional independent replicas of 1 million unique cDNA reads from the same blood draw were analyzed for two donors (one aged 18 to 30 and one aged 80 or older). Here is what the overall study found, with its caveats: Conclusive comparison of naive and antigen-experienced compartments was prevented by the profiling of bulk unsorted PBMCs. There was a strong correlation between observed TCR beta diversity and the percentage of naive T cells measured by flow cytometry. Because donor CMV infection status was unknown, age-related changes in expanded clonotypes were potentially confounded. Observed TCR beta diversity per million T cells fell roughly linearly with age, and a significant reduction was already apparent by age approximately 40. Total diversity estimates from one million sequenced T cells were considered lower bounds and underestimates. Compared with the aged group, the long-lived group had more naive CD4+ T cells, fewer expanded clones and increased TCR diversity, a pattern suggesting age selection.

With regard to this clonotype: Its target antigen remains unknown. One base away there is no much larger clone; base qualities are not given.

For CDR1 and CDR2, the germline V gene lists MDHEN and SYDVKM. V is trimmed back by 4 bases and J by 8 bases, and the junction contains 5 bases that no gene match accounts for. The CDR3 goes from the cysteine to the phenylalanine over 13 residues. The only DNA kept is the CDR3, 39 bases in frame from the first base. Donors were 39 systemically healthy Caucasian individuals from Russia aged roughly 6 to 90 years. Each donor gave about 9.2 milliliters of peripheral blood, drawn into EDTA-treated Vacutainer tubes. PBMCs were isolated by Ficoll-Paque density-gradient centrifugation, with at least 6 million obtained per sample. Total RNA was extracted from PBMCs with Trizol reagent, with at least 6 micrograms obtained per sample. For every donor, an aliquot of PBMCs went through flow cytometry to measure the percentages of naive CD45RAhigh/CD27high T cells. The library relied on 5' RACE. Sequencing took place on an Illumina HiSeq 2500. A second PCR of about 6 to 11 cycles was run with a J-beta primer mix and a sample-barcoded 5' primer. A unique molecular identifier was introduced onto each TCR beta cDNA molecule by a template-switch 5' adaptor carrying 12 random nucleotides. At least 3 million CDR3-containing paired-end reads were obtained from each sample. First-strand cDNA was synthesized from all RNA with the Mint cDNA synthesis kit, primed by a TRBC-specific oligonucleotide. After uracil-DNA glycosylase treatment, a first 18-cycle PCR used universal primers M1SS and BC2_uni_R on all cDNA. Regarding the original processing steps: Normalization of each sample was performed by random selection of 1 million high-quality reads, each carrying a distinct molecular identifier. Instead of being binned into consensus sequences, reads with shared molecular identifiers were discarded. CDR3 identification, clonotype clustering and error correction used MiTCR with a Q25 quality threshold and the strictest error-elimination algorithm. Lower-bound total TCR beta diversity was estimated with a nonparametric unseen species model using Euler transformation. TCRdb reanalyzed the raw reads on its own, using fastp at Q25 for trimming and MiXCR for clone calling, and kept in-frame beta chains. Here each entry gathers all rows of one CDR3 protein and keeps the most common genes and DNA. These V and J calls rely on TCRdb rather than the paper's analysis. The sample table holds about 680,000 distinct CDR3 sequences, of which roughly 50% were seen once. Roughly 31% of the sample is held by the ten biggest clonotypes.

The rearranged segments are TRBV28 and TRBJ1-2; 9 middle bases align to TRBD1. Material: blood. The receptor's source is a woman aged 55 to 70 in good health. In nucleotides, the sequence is TGTGCCAGCAGTTCCGGGACAGGGTCCGGCTACACCTTC. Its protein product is CASSSGTGSGYTF.